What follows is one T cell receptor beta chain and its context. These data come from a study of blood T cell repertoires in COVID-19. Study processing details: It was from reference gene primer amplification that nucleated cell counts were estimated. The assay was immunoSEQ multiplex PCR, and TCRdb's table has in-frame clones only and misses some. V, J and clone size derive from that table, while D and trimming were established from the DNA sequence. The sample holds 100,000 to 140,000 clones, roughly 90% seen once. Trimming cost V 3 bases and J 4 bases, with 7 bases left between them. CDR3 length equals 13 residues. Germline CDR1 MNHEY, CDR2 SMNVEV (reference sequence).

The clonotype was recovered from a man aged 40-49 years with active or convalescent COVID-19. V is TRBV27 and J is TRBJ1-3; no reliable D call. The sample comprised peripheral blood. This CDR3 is CASSLVAGNTIYF. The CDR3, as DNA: TGTGCCAGCAGTTTGGTGGCAGGAAACACCATATATTTT.